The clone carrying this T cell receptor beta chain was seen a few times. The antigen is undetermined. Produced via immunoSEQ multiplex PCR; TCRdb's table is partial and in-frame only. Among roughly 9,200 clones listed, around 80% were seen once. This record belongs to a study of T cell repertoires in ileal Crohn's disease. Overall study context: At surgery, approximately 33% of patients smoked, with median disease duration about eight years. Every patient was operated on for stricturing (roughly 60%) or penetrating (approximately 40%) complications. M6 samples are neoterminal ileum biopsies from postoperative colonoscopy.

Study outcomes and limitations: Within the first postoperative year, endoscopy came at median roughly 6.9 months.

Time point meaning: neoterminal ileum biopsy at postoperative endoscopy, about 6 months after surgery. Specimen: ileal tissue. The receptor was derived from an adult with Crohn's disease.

CDR3 loop: CASSVEPSGQETQYF. Written as DNA, the CDR3 is TGTGCCAGCAGCGTAGAGCCTAGCGGTCAAGAGACCCAGTACTTC. The chain is built from TRBV9 and TRBJ2-5, with 7 bases aligning to TRBD2. Trimming took 0 bases from V and 2 from J; bases not matched to a gene: 4. The germline gives CDR1 SGDLS, CDR2 YYNGEE. The CDR3 covers 15 residues.